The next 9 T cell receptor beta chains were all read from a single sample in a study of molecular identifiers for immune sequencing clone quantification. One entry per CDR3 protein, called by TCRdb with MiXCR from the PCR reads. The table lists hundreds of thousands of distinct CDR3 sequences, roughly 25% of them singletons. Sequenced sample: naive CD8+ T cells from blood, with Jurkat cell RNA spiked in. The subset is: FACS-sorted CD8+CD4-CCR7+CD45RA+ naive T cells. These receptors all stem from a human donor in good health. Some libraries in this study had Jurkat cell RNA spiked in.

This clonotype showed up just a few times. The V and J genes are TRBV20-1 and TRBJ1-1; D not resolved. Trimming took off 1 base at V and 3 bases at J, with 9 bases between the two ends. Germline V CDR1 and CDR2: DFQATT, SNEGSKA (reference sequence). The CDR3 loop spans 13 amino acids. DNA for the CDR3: TGCAGTGCTAGAGGGTGGCAGGACACTGAAGCTTTCTTT. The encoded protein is CSARGWQDTEAFF.

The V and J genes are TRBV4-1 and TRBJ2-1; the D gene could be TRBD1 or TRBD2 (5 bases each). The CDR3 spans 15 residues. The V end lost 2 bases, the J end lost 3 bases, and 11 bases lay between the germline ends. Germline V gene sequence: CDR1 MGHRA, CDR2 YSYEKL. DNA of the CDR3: TGCGCCAGCAGCCAAACCCGGGACGTCTACAATGAGCAGTTCTTC. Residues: CASSQTRDVYNEQFF.

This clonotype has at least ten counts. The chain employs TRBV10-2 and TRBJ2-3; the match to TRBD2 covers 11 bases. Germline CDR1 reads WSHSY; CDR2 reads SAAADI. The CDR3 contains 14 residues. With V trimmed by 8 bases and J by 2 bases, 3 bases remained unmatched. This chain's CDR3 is CASVSGGATDTQYF. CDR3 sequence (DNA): TGCGCCAGCGTTAGCGGGGGGGCCACAGATACGCAGTATTTT.

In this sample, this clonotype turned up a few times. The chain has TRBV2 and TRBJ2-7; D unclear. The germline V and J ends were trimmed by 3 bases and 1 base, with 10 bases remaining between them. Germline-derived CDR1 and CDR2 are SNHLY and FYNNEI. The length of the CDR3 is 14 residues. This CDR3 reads CASSDPITSYEQYF. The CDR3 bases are TGTGCCAGCAGTGACCCTATAACTTCCTACGAGCAGTACTTC.

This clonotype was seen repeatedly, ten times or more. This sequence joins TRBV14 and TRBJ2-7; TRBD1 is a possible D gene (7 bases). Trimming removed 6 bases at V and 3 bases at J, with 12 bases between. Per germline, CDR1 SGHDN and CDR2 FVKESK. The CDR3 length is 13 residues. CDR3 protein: CASSQGGVYEQYF. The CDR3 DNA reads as TGTGCCAGCAGTCAGGGGGGTGTCTACGAGCAGTACTTC.

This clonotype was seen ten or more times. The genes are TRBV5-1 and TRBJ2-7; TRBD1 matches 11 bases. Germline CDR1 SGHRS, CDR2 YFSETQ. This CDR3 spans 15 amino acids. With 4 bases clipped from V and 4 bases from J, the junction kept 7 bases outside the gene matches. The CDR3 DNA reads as TGCGCCAGCAGCGATCACCGGGACAGGGGGTACGAGCAGTACTTC. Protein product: CASSDHRDRGYEQYF.

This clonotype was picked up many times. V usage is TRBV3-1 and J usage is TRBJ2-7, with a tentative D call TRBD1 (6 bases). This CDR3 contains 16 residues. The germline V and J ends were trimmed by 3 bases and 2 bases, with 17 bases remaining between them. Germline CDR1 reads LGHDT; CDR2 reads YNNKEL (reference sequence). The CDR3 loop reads CASSQKTGRTTYEQYF. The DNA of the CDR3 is TGTGCCAGCAGCCAGAAGACAGGACGGACAACCTACGAGCAGTACTTC.

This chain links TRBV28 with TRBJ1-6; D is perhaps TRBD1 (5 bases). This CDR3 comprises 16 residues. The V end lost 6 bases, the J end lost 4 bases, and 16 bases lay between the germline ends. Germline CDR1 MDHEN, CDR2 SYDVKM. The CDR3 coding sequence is TGTGCCAGCAGCACACGGGACGCTGGATATAATTCACCCCTCCACTTT. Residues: CASSTRDAGYNSPLHF.

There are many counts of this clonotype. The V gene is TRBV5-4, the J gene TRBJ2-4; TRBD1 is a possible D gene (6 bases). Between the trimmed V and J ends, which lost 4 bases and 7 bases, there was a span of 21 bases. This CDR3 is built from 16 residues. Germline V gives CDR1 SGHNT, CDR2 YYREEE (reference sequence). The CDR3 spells CASSQMGQPQRNIQYF. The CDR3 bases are TGTGCCAGCAGCCAGATGGGACAACCGCAACGGAACATTCAGTACTTC.